These 22 T cell receptor beta chains came from one sample sequenced in a study of blood T cell repertoires in COVID-19. The data were produced by immunoSEQ multiplex PCR, yet TCRdb's version contains in-frame clones alone and is incomplete. The sample contains some 16,000 clones, 85% to 90% of which appear only once. The sequenced sample was peripheral blood. The receptors derive from a human donor in a cohort sampled during active COVID-19.

The V and J genes are TRBV18 and TRBJ2-1, with 10 nucleotides matching TRBD2. The CDR3 is made up of 15 amino acids. The V gene's germline CDR1 is KGHSH and CDR2 LQKENI. With V trimmed by 1 base and J by 9 bases, 6 bases remained unmatched. Here the CDR3 reads CASSPRSSGSFEQFF. The CDR3 DNA reads TGTGCCAGCTCACCACGGTCTAGCGGGAGTTTTGAGCAGTTCTTC.

This chain links TRBV2 with TRBJ2-2; 7 bases fit TRBD2. This CDR3 has 15 residues. V was pared by 8 bases and J by 0 bases, with 6 bases of the junction left unmatched. Germline V gene data show CDR1 as SNHLY and CDR2 as FYNNEI. The CDR3 DNA reads as TGTGCCAGCTTCGGTCGGGGGGCGAACACCGGGGAGCTGTTTTTT. This translates into CASFGRGANTGELFF. The complete variable domain, with remaining parts taken from reference TRBV2 and TRBJ2-2, reads EPEVTQTPSHQVTQMGQEVILRCVPISNHLYFYWYRQILGQKVEFLVSFYNNEISEKSEIFDDQFSVERPDGSNFTLKIRSTKLEDSAMYFCASFGRGANTGELFFGEGSRLTVL.

The chain combines TRBV7-2 with TRBJ2-7, with D perhaps TRBD1 (5 bases). V was shortened by 3 bases and J by 1 base, with 7 bases between the two germline ends. In germline, CDR1 is SGHTA, CDR2 FQGNSA. The CDR3 totals 13 residues. The CDR3 DNA reads as TGTGCCAGCAGCTTTCAGGGATCCTACGAGCAGTACTTC. Protein product: CASSFQGSYEQYF.

DNA for the CDR3: TGTGCCAGCAGCTTTAGACAGTCCTGGTTTGAAGAAAAACTGTTTTTT. Translated, it gives CASSFRQSWFEEKLFF. The chain has TRBV11-2 and TRBJ1-4; TRBD1 is a possible D gene (5 bases). Trimming pared 3 bases from V and 8 bases from J, leaving 19 bases between. CDR3 length: 16 amino acids. Germline V gene lookup returns CDR1 SGHAT and CDR2 FQNNGV.

The chain joins TRBV7-2 to TRBJ1-2; 9 bases fit TRBD1. In germline, CDR1 is SGHTA, CDR2 FQGNSA. The CDR3 spans 14 residues. With 4 bases clipped from V and 4 bases from J, the junction kept 4 bases outside the gene matches. The CDR3 DNA reads as TGTGCCAGCAGCTCCCGACAGGGGGTCTATGGCTACACCTTC. Residues: CASSSRQGVYGYTF.

This clone was found a few times. The gene calls are TRBV28 and TRBJ2-5, with TRBD2 identical over 7 bases. The CDR3 consists of 14 residues. V was clipped by 4 bases and J by 4 bases; unmatched bases: 6. Per germline, CDR1 MDHEN and CDR2 SYDVKM. The CDR3 coding sequence is TGTGCCAGCAGTTCACCTATAGCGGGAGAGACCCAGTACTTC. Protein: CASSSPIAGETQYF.

The chain uses TRBV7-3 and TRBJ2-1, with 9 positions matching TRBD2. The germline V gene has CDR1 SGHTA and CDR2 FQGTGA. Trimming cost V 5 bases and J 7 bases; bases outside gene matches: 6. The length of the CDR3 is 14 residues. In nucleotides, the CDR3 is TGTGCCAGCAGCCCTAGCGGGACCAGGAATGAGCAGTTCTTC. This codes for CASSPSGTRNEQFF.

This clone was seen a few times. The CDR3 DNA follows: TGCGCCAGCAGAATGATACAGGGAGAAGCTTTCTTT. The encoded protein is CASRMIQGEAFF. The chain uses TRBV5-1 and TRBJ1-1; weak D call: TRBD1 (6 bases). The V gene lost 5 bases and the J gene lost 8 bases, with 13 bases spanning the gap. The CDR3 is made up of 12 amino acids. CDR1 is SGHRS and CDR2 is YFSETQ in the germline V gene.

The chain joins TRBV7-3 to TRBJ2-1; 8 bases agree with TRBD1. V shed 5 bases, J shed 10 bases, and the junction held 7 bases outside the gene matches. The germline V gene has CDR1 SGHTA and CDR2 FQGTGA. The CDR3 extends over 13 amino acids. CDR3 sequence: CASSPDREGEQFF. CDR3 nucleotide sequence: TGTGCCAGCAGCCCGGACAGGGAAGGGGAGCAGTTCTTC.

The V gene is TRBV5-4, the J gene TRBJ2-7; 13 nucleotides align to TRBD2. After removal of 4 bases from V and 4 bases from J, the junction contained 5 bases not matched to a gene. The germline V gene encodes CDR1 SGHNT and CDR2 YYREEE (reference sequence). This CDR3 region has 15 residues. CDR3 sequence reads: CASSRTSGRKYEQYF. The CDR3 DNA reads TGTGCCAGCAGCCGGACTAGCGGGAGAAAATACGAGCAGTACTTC.

The chain employs TRBV6-1 and TRBJ1-2; D may be TRBD1 (6 bases). Germline V gene data show CDR1 as MNHNS and CDR2 as SASEGT. The CDR3 sequence is 15 residues long. V shed 1 base and J shed 7 bases, with 16 bases lying between them. The CDR3: CASSEDGTSSGGYTF. The CDR3 bases are TGTGCCAGCAGTGAAGATGGGACATCCTCGGGTGGCTACACCTTC.

CDR3 residues: CASSTMGGTDTQYF. The CDR3, as DNA: TGTGCCAGTAGTACCATGGGAGGCACAGATACGCAGTATTTT. The V and J genes are TRBV19 and TRBJ2-3; D is possibly TRBD2 (5 bases). Germline lookup yields CDR1 LNHDA and CDR2 SQIVND (reference sequence). V was pared by 4 bases and J by 1 base, with 9 bases between. The CDR3 consists of 14 residues.

The chain links TRBV19 to TRBJ2-7; 8 nucleotides align to TRBD1. V dropped 5 bases and J dropped 6; count of bases not matched to a gene: 9. The CDR3 is 14 residues long. Germline V CDR1 and CDR2: LNHDA, SQIVND (reference sequence). CDR3 bases: TGTGCCAGTAGTGTTTCGACAGGGGCCTCCGAGCAGTACTTC. This translates into CASSVSTGASEQYF.

Here the CDR3 reads CASSPRGNTEAFF. The DNA of the CDR3 is TGTGCCAGCAGTCCCAGGGGGAACACTGAAGCTTTCTTT. The chain couples TRBV14 to TRBJ1-1; D perhaps matches TRBD1 (6 bases). Trimming took off 6 bases at V and 1 base at J, with 9 bases between the two ends. The germline V gene has CDR1 SGHDN and CDR2 FVKESK. CDR3 length equals 13 residues.

The V gene is TRBV7-3, the J gene TRBJ2-3; 8 nucleotides match TRBD2. Germline assignment: CDR1 SGHTA and CDR2 FQGTGA. Trimming cost V 4 bases and J 1 base; bases outside gene matches: 1. The CDR3 sequence is 14 residues long. The CDR3 sequence: CASSSLAGTDTQYF. The CDR3 nucleotides read TGTGCCAGCAGCTCACTAGCGGGCACAGATACGCAGTATTTT.

The chain combines TRBV5-5 with TRBJ2-6, with D perhaps matching TRBD1 (5 bases). V dropped 4 bases and J dropped 0 bases, with 11 bases sitting between them. Germline V gene lookup returns CDR1 SGHKS and CDR2 YYEKEE (reference sequence). The CDR3 totals 16 residues. In nucleotides, the CDR3 is TGTGCCAGCAGCCCAGGACACCTCTCTGGGGCCAACGTCCTGACTTTC. It encodes CASSPGHLSGANVLTF.

The chain carries TRBV30 and TRBJ2-7; 12 bases are a match to TRBD2. Germline CDR1 is GTSNPN and CDR2 is SVGIG (reference sequence). The CDR3 has 14 amino acids. The V gene end was trimmed by 3 bases and the J gene end by 6 bases; junction bases not matched to a gene: 6. In DNA, the CDR3 is TGTGCCTGGAGCCCTCCGACTAGCGGGAGCGAGCAGTACTTC. This gives the protein CAWSPPTSGSEQYF.

This chain joins TRBV10-3 and TRBJ2-5, with 8 bases matching TRBD1. V trimming: 3 bases; J trimming: 5 bases; junction bases outside the gene matches: 5. Germline CDR1 ENHRY, CDR2 SYGVKD. This CDR3 has 14 residues. The CDR3 is CAISDQQGVETQYF. The CDR3 bases are TGTGCCATCAGTGATCAACAGGGGGTGGAGACCCAGTACTTC.

The chain couples TRBV19 to TRBJ1-1; 8 positions match TRBD1. The CDR3 totals 15 residues. Per the germline V gene, CDR1 is LNHDA and CDR2 is SQIVND (reference sequence). J was trimmed by 5 bases and V by 3 bases; bases with no gene match: 8. CDR3 residues: CASSIFRGLVTEAFF. As DNA, the CDR3 is TGTGCCAGTAGTATTTTCAGGGGGCTGGTTACTGAAGCTTTCTTT.

V usage is TRBV18 and J usage is TRBJ1-1, with 9 positions matching TRBD1. The germline CDR1 and CDR2 sequences are KGHSH and LQKENI. This CDR3 spans 13 amino acids. V lost 9 bases to trimming and J lost 4 bases; unmatched junction nucleotides: 6. The CDR3 protein is CASQQGAGTEAFF. The CDR3 nucleotides are TGTGCCAGTCAACAGGGGGCCGGCACTGAAGCTTTCTTT.

J is TRBJ1-5 and V is TRBV9; D is undetermined. Trimming removed 0 bases at V and 0 bases at J, with 4 bases between. This CDR3 region has 14 residues. Germline loops: CDR1 SGDLS, CDR2 YYNGEE. As DNA, the CDR3 is TGTGCCAGCAGCGTAGACAGTAGCAATCAGCCCCAGCATTTT. This gives the protein CASSVDSSNQPQHF.

The rearrangement joins TRBV3-1 (or the pseudogene TRBV3-2) to TRBJ2-1, with 10 positions matching TRBD2. Looked up from germline, CDR1 is LGHDT and CDR2 is YNNKEL (reference sequence). The CDR3 has 17 residues. J was trimmed by 7 bases and V by 1 base; bases with no gene match: 10. The CDR3 DNA follows: TGTGCCAGCAGCCAAGGGGGTAGCGGGGGGCCTTGGAATGAGCAGTTCTTC. This codes for CASSQGGSGGPWNEQFF.